The clone carrying this T cell receptor beta chain has at least ten counts. Its antigen is as yet unknown. These data come from a study of T cells in Graves' hyperthyroidism and ophthalmopathy. Broader study findings: Ophthalmopathy was predicted by the model a median of 6.5 months ahead of onset. Blood also held most thyroid clonotypes expanded beyond 0.001.

The CDR3 is made up of 12 amino acids. Trimming removed 0 bases from V and 1 base from J, with 3 bases in between. Germline CDR1 is GTSNPN and CDR2 is SVGIG (reference sequence). Researchers amplified the TCR beta CDR3 regions from RNA transcripts. First-round RT-PCR of the TCR CDR3 relied on the HTBI primer set. TCRdb itself ran the multiplex PCR reads through MiXCR, one entry per CDR3 protein. Here the sample spans hundreds of thousands of distinct CDR3 sequences, about 14% being singletons. This clonotype originated in a man younger than 30 with Graves' ophthalmopathy. This chain links TRBV30 with TRBJ1-1; the D is unclear. Sample: blood. This CDR3 is CAWSVANTEAFF. The CDR3 DNA is TGTGCCTGGAGTGTGGCGAACACTGAAGCTTTCTTT.